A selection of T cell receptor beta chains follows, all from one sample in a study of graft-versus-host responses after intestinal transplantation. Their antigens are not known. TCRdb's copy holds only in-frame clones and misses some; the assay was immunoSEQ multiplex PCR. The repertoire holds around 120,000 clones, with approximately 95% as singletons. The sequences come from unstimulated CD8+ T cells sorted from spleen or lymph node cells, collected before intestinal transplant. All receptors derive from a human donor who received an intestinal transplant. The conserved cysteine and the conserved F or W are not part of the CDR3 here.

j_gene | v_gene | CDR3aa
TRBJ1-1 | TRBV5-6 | ASSYGVGTEAF
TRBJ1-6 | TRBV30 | ACPLGGNSPLH
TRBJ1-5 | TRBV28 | ASSLFLTGSNQPQH
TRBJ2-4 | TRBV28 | ASSSLISDRASLAKNIQY
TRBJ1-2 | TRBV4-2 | ASSQGQDFGGYT
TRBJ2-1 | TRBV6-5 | ASRTDRGFPPEQF
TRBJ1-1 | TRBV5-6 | ASSRPGTGGATEAF
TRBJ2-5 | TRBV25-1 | ASSPPGEWETQY
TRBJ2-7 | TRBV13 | ASSLGAGPAYEQY
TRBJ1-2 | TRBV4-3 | ASSLAVNYGYT
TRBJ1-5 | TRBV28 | ASSLGTGPQPQH
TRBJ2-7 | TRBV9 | ASSQTGASSYEQY
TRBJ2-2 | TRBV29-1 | SVAFTGELF
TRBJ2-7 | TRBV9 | ASSVGQGGIYEQY
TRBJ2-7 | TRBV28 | ASSLSQRNEQY
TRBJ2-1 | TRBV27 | ASRMLRDLNNEQF
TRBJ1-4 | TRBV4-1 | ASSQVVGSNEKLF
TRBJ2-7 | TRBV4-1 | ASSQGLATYEQY
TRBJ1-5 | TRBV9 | ASSVEPGLSQPQH
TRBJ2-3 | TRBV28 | ASSFREGSTDTQY
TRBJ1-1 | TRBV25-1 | ASSDWFRGENTEAF
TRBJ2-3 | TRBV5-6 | ASSPGTDTQY
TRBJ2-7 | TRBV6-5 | ASSYQGGYEQY
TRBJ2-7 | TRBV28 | ASRAAFYEQY
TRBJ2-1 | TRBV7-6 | ASSLANEQF
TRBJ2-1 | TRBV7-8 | ASSRETYNEQF
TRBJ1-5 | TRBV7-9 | ASSLAERGSSWPQH
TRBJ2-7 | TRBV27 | ASSLLALRSYEQY
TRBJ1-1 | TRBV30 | AWSGGDTEAF
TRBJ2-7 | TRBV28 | ASSPLLAGGLQY
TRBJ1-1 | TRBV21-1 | ASSKAARENTEAF
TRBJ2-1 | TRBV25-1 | ASSDPALGQF
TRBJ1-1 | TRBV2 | ASRGGYMNTEAF
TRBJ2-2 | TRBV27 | ASSLWEGIPGELF